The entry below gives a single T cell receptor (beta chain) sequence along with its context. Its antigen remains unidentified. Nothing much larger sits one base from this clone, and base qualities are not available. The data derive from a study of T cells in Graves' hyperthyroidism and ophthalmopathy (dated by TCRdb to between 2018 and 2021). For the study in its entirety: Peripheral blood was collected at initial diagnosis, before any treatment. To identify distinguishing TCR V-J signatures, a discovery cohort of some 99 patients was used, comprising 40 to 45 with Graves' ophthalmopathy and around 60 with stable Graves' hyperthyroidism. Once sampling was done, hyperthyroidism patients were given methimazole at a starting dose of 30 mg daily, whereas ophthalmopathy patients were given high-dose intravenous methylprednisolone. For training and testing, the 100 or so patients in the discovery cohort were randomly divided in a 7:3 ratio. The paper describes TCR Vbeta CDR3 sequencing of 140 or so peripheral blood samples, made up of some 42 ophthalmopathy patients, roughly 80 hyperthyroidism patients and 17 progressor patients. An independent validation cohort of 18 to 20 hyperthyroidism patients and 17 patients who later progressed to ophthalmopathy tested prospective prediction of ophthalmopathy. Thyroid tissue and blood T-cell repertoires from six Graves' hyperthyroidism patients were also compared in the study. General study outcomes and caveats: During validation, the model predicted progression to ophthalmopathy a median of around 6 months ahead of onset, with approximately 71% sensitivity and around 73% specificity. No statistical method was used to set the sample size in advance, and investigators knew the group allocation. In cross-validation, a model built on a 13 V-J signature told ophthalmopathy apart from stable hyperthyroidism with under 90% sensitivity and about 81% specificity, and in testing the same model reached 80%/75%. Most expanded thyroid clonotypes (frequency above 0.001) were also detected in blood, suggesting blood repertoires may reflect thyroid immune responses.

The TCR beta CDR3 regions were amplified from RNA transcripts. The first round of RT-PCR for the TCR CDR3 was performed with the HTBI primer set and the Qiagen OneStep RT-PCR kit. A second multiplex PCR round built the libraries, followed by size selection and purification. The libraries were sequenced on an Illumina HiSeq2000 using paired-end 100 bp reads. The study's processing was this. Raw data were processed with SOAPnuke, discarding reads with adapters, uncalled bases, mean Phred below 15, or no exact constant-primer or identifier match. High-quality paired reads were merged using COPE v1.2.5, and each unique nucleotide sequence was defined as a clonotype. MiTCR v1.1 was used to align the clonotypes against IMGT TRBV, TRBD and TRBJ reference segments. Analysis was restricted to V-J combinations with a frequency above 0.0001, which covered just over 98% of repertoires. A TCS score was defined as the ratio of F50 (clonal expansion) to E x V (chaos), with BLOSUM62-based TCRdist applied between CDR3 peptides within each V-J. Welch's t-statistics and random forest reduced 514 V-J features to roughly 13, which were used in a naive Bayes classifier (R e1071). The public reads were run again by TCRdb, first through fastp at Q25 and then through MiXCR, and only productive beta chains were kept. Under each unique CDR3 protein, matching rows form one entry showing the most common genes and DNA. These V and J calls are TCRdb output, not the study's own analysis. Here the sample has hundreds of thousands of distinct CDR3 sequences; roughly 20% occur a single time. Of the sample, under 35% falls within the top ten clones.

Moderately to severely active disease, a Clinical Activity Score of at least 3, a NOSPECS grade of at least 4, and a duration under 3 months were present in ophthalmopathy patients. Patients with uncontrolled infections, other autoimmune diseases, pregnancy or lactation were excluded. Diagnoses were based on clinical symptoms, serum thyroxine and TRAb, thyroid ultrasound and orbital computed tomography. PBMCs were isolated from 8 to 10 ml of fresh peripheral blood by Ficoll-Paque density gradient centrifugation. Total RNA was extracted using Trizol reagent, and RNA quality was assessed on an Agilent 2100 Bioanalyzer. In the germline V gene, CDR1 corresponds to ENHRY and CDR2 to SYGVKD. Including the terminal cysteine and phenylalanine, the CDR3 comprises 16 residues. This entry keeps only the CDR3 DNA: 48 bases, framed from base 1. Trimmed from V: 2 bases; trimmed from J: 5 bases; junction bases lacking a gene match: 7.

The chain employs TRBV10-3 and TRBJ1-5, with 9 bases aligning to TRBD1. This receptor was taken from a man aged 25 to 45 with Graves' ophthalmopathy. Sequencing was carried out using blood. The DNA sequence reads TGTGCCATCAGTGAGGAAGGGGACAGGGTAGATCAGCCCCAGCATTTT. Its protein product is CAISEEGDRVDQPQHF.